The entry below describes one T cell receptor (beta chain). Measured with immunoSEQ multiplex PCR; TCRdb has only the in-frame clones, and not every one. The sample includes about 380,000 clones, roughly 91% of them seen just once. The CDR3 loop spans 11 amino acids. Trimming took off 11 bases at V and 10 bases at J, with 15 bases between the two ends. Germline V gene lookup returns CDR1 MDHEN and CDR2 SYDVKM. The data belong to a study of blood T cell repertoires in COVID-19. The material sequenced was PBMCs or T cells enriched from blood (not recorded which). The source is a woman under 30 who had recovered from COVID-19. The chain links TRBV28 to TRBJ2-1; a possible D gene is TRBD1 (7 bases). The CDR3 protein is CALAQGREQFF. In DNA form, the CDR3 reads TGTGCCCTTGCACAGGGGAGGGAGCAGTTCTTC.